Listed here is a single T cell receptor beta chain. No antigen is known for it. This sample is drawn from a study of tumor-infiltrating lymphocytes in primary liver carcinoma. Study details: Stage T1-T3 N0M0 and a size of about 4.2 to 10 cm characterized the tumors. Study results and caveats: Only about 7-24% of top clones appeared in all five tumor regions.

Starting material of around 460 ng total RNA yielded TCR beta cDNA via a constant-region primer. Libraries covering TCR beta were generated through three nested multiplex PCR rounds (using a slightly modified ARM-PCR). For roughly 10 cycles apiece, the opening two PCR rounds ran with TRBV1-TRBV30 forward primers and a C-beta reverse primer. TCRdb re-called the multiplex PCR reads through MiXCR, storing one row per CDR3 protein. Among about 50,000 distinct CDR3 sequences listed, around 77% were seen once. The CDR3 sequence is 12 residues long. Looked up from germline, CDR1 is SQVTM and CDR2 is ANQGSEA. The source material, about 18-31 mg of unsorted bulk tissue, was used to co-extract RNA and DNA.

The gene calls are TRBV29-1 and TRBJ1-1; D is undetermined. Sequencing used liver tumor tissue from sampling region 5. Subset: tumor region T5, tumor centre. The sequence was collected from a man aged 40-50 years with primary liver carcinoma and hepatitis B virus infection. CDR3 bases: TGCAGTGCTCGTCATAAGGGTATTGAAGCTTTCTTT. Translation gives CSARHKGIEAFF.